This TCR beta chain appears in the sequencing data of a study of cytomegalovirus exposure and HLA in healthy donors. Per germline, CDR1 LNHNV and CDR2 YYDKDF (reference sequence). The length of the CDR3 is 13 residues. The V gene lost 0 bases and the J gene lost 12 bases, with 12 bases spanning the gap. Both 60 Vbeta primers and 13 Jbeta primers went into the PCR. The method was immunoSEQ multiplex PCR; TCRdb's version includes in-frame clones alone and lacks a portion of them. The repertoire holds around 140,000 clones, with about three quarters as singletons. Comment on this clone: Its antigen is undetermined.

Regarding the study as a whole: Most TCR sequences were seen very rarely across donors, but some public TCRs occurred in many. TCR beta chain V- and J-gene trimming was linked, in a later analysis, to a missense variant in DCLRE1C.

V is TRBV15 and J is TRBJ2-1, with a weak D call TRBD1 (6 bases). Sequencing was performed on PBMCs. The receptor was derived from a young woman in good health and CMV-seronegative. The CDR3 here is CATSRDMEGGQFF. The CDR3 DNA sequence: TGTGCCACCAGCAGAGATATGGAAGGGGGGCAGTTCTTC. The whole variable domain, remainder taken from reference TRBV15 and TRBJ2-1, is DAMVIQNPRYQVTQFGKPVTLSCSQTLNHNVMYWYQQKSSQAPKLLFHYYDKDFNNEADTPDNFQSRRPNTSFCFLDIRSPGLGDTAMYLCATSRDMEGGQFFGPGTRLTVL.